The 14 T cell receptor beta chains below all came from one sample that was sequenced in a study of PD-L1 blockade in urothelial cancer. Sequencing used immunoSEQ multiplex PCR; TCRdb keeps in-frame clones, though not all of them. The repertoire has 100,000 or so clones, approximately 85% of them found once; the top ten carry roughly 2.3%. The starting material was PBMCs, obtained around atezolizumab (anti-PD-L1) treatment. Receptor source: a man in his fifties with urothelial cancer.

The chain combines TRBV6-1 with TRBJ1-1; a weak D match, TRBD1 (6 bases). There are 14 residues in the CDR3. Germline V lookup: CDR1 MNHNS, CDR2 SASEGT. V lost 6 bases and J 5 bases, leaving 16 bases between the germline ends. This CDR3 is CASSPQGTRTEAFF. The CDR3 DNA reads TGTGCCAGCAGCCCACAGGGAACGCGGACTGAAGCTTTCTTT.

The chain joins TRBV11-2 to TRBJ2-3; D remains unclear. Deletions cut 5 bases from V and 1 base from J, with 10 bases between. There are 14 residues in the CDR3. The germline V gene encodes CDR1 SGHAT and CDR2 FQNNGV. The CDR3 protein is CASSPQTRTDTQYF. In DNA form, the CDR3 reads TGTGCCAGCAGCCCCCAGACTCGCACAGATACGCAGTATTTT.

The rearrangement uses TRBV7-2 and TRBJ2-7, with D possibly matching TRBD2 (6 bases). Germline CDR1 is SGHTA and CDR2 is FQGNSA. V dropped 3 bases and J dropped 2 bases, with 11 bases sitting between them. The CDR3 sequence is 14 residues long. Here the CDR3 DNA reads TGTGCCAGCAGCTTTTTGCCGGGAGCCTACGAGCAGTACTTC. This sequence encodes CASSFLPGAYEQYF.

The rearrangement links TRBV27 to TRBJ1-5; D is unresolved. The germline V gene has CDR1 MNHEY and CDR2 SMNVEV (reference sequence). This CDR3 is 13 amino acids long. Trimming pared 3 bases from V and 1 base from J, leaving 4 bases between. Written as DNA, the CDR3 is TGTGCCAGCAGTTTCATGAGCAATCAGCCCCAGCATTTT. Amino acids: CASSFMSNQPQHF.

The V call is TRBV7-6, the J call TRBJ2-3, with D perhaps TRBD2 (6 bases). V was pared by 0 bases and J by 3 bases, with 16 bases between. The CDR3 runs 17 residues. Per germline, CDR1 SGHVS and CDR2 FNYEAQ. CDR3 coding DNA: TGTGCCAGCAGCTTAGCGGAGGGGCTAGCGAGGACAGATACGCAGTATTTT. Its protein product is CASSLAEGLARTDTQYF.

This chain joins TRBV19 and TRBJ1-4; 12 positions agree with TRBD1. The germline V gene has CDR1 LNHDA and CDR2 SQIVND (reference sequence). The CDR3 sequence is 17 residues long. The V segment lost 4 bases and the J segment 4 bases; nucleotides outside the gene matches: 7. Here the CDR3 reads CASSTPGQGARNEKLFF. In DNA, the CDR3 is TGTGCCAGTAGTACGCCGGGACAGGGGGCGCGTAATGAAAAACTGTTTTTT.

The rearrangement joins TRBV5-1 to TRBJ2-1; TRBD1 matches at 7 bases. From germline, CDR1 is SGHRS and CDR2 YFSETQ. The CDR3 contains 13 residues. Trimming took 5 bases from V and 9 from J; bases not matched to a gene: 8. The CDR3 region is CASRDGTDGEQFF. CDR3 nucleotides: TGCGCCAGCAGAGACGGGACAGACGGTGAGCAGTTCTTC.

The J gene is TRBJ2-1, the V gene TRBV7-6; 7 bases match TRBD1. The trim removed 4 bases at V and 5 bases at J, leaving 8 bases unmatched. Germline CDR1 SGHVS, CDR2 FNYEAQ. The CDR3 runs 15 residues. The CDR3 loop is CASSSDRLPNNEQFF. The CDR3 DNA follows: TGTGCCAGCAGCTCGGACAGGTTGCCCAACAATGAGCAGTTCTTC.

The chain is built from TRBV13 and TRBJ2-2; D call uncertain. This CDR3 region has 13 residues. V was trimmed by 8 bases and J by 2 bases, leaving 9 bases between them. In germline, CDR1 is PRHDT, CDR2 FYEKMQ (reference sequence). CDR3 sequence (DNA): TGTGCCAGCTGCAGGCGCAACACCGGGGAGCTGTTTTTT. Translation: CASCRRNTGELFF.

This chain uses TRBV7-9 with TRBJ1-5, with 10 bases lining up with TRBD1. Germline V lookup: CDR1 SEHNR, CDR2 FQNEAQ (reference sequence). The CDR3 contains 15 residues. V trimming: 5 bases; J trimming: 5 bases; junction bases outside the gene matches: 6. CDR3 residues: CASSAPGTGDQPQHF. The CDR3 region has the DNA TGTGCCAGCAGCGCCCCGGGGACAGGGGATCAGCCCCAGCATTTT.

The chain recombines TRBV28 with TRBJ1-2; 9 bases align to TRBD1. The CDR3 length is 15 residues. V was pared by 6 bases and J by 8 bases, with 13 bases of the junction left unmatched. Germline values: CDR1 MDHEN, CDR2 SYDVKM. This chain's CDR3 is CASSFPVGQGYGYTF. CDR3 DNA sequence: TGTGCCAGCAGCTTCCCCGTGGGACAGGGTTACGGCTACACCTTC.

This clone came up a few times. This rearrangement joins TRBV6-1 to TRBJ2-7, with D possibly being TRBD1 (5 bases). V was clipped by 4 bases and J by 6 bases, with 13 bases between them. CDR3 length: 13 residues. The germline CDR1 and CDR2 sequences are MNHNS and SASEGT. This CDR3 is CASSVARVFEQYF. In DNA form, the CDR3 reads TGTGCCAGCAGTGTGGCCAGGGTATTCGAGCAGTACTTC.

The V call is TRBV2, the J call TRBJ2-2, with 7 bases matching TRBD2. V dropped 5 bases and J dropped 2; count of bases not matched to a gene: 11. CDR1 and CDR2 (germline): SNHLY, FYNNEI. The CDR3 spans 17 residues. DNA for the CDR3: TGTGCCAGCAGTCGAGCGGGGACGGGTTTTAACACCGGGGAGCTGTTTTTT. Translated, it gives CASSRAGTGFNTGELFF. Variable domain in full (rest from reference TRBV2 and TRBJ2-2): EPEVTQTPSHQVTQMGQEVILRCVPISNHLYFYWYRQILGQKVEFLVSFYNNEISEKSEIFDDQFSVERPDGSNFTLKIRSTKLEDSAMYFCASSRAGTGFNTGELFFGEGSRLTVL.

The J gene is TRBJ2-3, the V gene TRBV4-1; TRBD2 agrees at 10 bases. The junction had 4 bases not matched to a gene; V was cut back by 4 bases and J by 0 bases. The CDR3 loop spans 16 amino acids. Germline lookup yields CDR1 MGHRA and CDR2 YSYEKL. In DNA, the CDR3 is TGCGCCAGCAGCCGAGCGACTAGCGGGAGCACAGATACGCAGTATTTT. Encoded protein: CASSRATSGSTDTQYF.